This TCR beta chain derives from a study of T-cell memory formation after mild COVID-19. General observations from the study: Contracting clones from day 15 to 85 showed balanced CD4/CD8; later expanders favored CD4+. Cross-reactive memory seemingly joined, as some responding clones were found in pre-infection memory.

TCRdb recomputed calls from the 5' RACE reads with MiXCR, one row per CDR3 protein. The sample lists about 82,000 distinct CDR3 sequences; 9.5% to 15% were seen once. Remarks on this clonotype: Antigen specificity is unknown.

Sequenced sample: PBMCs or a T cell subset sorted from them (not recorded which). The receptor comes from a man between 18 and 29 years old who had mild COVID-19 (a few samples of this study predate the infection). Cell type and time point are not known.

CDR3 in DNA: TGTGCCAGCAGCTTTTCAGACACTAATGAAAAACTGTTTTTT. Translation: CASSFSDTNEKLFF. The chain has TRBV7-9 and TRBJ1-4; D gene unclear. V shed 3 bases and J shed 2 bases, with 7 bases lying between them. From germline, CDR1 is SEHNR and CDR2 FQNEAQ (reference sequence). The length of the CDR3 is 14 residues.